The 14 T cell receptor beta chains in this list originate from one sample, sequenced in a study of T cells in Graves' hyperthyroidism and ophthalmopathy. The investigators amplified TCR beta CDR3 regions from RNA transcripts. The TCR CDR3 first-round RT-PCR relied on the HTBI primer set. TCRdb processed the multiplex PCR reads anew with MiXCR; each CDR3 protein has one entry. The sample consists of about 380,000 distinct CDR3 sequences, approximately 13% of them appearing once. Sequencing used blood. Receptor source: a woman aged 55-69 years with Graves' hyperthyroidism.

This clonotype was detected ten times or more. V and J are TRBV29-1 and TRBJ2-1; TRBD2 aligns across 14 bases. Trimming took 5 bases from V and 9 from J; bases not matched to a gene: 6. From germline, CDR1 is SQVTM and CDR2 ANQGSEA. CDR3 length equals 14 residues. The CDR3 DNA sequence: TGCAGCGTTATCGGGACTAGCGGGAGAAGTGAGCAGTTCTTC. This codes for CSVIGTSGRSEQFF.

This clonotype was observed many times. The rearrangement links TRBV24-1 to TRBJ2-1; possibly TRBD1 for D (5 bases). CDR3 size: 16 residues. Germline values: CDR1 KGHDR, CDR2 SFDVKD. Trimming stripped 2 bases from V and 0 bases from J, with 10 bases between. CDR3 DNA sequence: TGTGCCACCAGTGATTCAGGGTTTAGCTCCTACAATGAGCAGTTCTTC. Translating it yields CATSDSGFSSYNEQFF.

The chain is built from TRBV11-2 and TRBJ2-7; no firm D call. This CDR3 has 12 amino acids. Germline V gene data show CDR1 as SGHAT and CDR2 as FQNNGV. Trimming stripped 5 bases from V and 5 bases from J, with 10 bases between. For the CDR3, the DNA is TGTGCCAGCAGCCACCGACCGAACGAGCAGTACTTC. It translates to CASSHRPNEQYF.

Ten or more counts support this clonotype. For the CDR3, the DNA is TGTGCCTGGAGTGCCTCCCTTAGGCTAGCGGGCGAGCAGTACTTC. It translates to CAWSASLRLAGEQYF. The chain is built from TRBV30 and TRBJ2-7; 8 bases match TRBD2. The germline CDR1 and CDR2 sequences are GTSNPN and SVGIG (reference sequence). V was pared by 1 base and J by 6 bases, with 11 bases of the junction left unmatched. The CDR3 sequence is 15 residues long. Looking up the rest from reference TRBV30 and TRBJ2-7 gives the full variable domain: SQTIHQWPATLVQPVGSPLSLECTVEGTSNPNLYWYRQAAGRGLQLLFYSVGIGQISSEVPQNLSASRPQDRQFILSSKKLLLSDSGFYLCAWSASLRLAGEQYFGPGTRLTVT.

This clonotype has a count of ten or more. The chain combines TRBV12-3 or TRBV12-4 with TRBJ2-7, with D unclear. Trimming removed 0 bases from V and 1 base from J, with 4 bases in between. The CDR3 has 13 residues. CDR3 DNA sequence: TGTGCCAGCAGTTTAGCCAGATCCTACGAGCAGTACTTC. Protein: CASSLARSYEQYF.

The chain links TRBV4-1 to TRBJ1-2; 7 nucleotides match TRBD1. Germline values: CDR1 MGHRA, CDR2 YSYEKL. V gave up 3 bases and J gave up 4 bases; unmatched junction bases: 11. The length of the CDR3 is 16 residues. In nucleotides, the CDR3 is TGCGCCAGCAGCCACCTTGGGGGACGGGACAGCTATGGCTACACCTTC. This codes for CASSHLGGRDSYGYTF.

This clonotype was counted only a few times. One base away lies a much larger clone, so this may be a sequencing read error. V and J are TRBV18 and TRBJ1-1; possibly TRBD1 for D (5 bases). In germline, CDR1 is KGHSH, CDR2 LQKENI. The CDR3 runs to 13 residues. The CDR3 nucleotides are TGTGCCAGCTCAAGGGGACCGAACACTGGAGCTTTCTTT. Translating gives CASSRGPNTGAFF. Together with reference TRBV18 and TRBJ1-1, the CDR3 gives the full variable domain: NAGVMQNPRHLVRRRGQEARLRCSPMKGHSHVYWYRQLPEEGLKFMVYLQKENIIDESGMPKERFSAEFPKEGPSILRIQQVVRGDSAAYFCASSRGPNTGAFFGQGTRLTVV.

This clonotype was found a few times. The chain couples TRBV20-1 to TRBJ1-2; D gene ambiguous. The CDR3 runs to 15 residues. Per the germline V gene, CDR1 is DFQATT and CDR2 is SNEGSKA (reference sequence). Trimming took off 8 bases at V and 10 bases at J, with 29 bases between the two ends. CDR3: CSSSKGEAWHVVYTF. CDR3 nucleotides: TGCAGTTCTTCGAAGGGTGAGGCGTGGCATGTTGTCTACACCTTC.

This clonotype showed up many times. The chain is built from TRBV12-3 or TRBV12-4 and TRBJ1-2; D may be TRBD1 (5 bases). V was pared by 3 bases and J by 5 bases, with 13 bases between. This CDR3 is 14 amino acids long. CDR3 amino acids: CASSLGNRNYGYTF. The CDR3 bases are TGTGCCAGCAGTTTGGGCAACAGGAATTATGGCTACACCTTC.

This clonotype was recorded at least ten times. This chain uses TRBV18 with TRBJ2-7; D remains unclear. The CDR3 length is 14 residues. With 3 bases removed from V and 3 bases from J, the gap between germline ends came to 12 bases. The V gene's germline CDR1 is KGHSH and CDR2 LQKENI. The CDR3 region is CASSPKTRNYEQYF. The CDR3 nucleotides are TGTGCCAGCTCACCGAAAACAAGAAACTACGAGCAGTACTTC. Combining the CDR3 with reference TRBV18 and TRBJ2-7 gives the whole variable domain NAGVMQNPRHLVRRRGQEARLRCSPMKGHSHVYWYRQLPEEGLKFMVYLQKENIIDESGMPKERFSAEFPKEGPSILRIQQVVRGDSAAYFCASSPKTRNYEQYFGPGTRLTVT.

Worth noting for this clonotype: An end of the junction differs from the germline gene, which may be a read error. The V and J genes are TRBV6-1 and TRBJ2-2; 10 bases fit TRBD2. The CDR3 runs 20 residues. In germline, CDR1 is MNHNS, CDR2 SASEGT. In DNA, the CDR3 is TGTGCCAGCAGTGAAGGGGGGTACCGGACTAGCGGATCGAACACCGGGGAGCTGGTTTTT. Amino acids: CASSEGGYRTSGSNTGELVF.

This clonotype was seen a handful of times. The chain joins TRBV5-1 to TRBJ1-2; no reliable D call. V was cut by 0 bases and J by 6 bases, with 12 bases left in between. This CDR3 comprises 14 residues. Germline V gene sequence: CDR1 SGHRS, CDR2 YFSETQ. The CDR3 loop is CASSLGAESDGYTF. The CDR3 nucleotides read TGCGCCAGCAGCTTGGGTGCAGAATCGGATGGCTACACCTTC.

The gene calls are TRBV5-1 and TRBJ1-1; 7 positions match TRBD1. Germline lookup yields CDR1 SGHRS and CDR2 YFSETQ. V shed 4 bases and J 11 bases; nucleotides not matched to a gene: 8. This CDR3 region has 12 residues. The CDR3 coding sequence is TGCGCCAGCAGCACCGGACAGGCAGCTGCTTTCTTT. It codes for CASSTGQAAAFF.

The chain uses TRBV25-1 and TRBJ2-3, with 7 bases that match TRBD1. The CDR3 runs to 15 residues. Per the germline V gene, CDR1 is MGHDK and CDR2 is SYGVNS. V was pared by 2 bases and J by 2 bases, with 4 bases of the junction left unmatched. The CDR3 region has the DNA TGTGCCAGCAGTGAAACAGGGGCCTCCACAGATACGCAGTATTTT. This gives the protein CASSETGASTDTQYF.